One and the same sample provided the 16 T cell receptor beta chains below, sequenced in a study of cytomegalovirus exposure and HLA in healthy donors. Primers for the PCR totalled 60 Vbeta and 13 Jbeta. Libraries were prepared by immunoSEQ multiplex PCR; TCRdb keeps only in-frame clonotypes and omits some of them. The data contain over 150,000 clones, roughly 77% of them singletons. Sequenced input: PBMCs. The receptor set was obtained from a woman between 18 and 30 years old in good health and CMV-seronegative.

The CDR3 region is CASSPTTGGRYEQYF. The CDR3 nucleotides read TGTGCCAGCAGTCCCACGACAGGGGGCCGCTACGAGCAGTACTTC. This chain links TRBV28 with TRBJ2-7; 10 bases line up with TRBD1. The CDR3 sequence is 15 residues long. Germline CDR1 and CDR2: MDHEN and SYDVKM. The ends lost 5 bases at V and 3 bases at J; junction bases unmatched: 7.

This chain uses TRBV2 with TRBJ1-2; D possibly corresponds to TRBD1 (6 bases). CDR3 size: 12 residues. Germline-derived CDR1 and CDR2 are SNHLY and FYNNEI. Between the trimmed V and J ends, which lost 4 bases and 7 bases, there was a span of 10 bases. The chain's CDR3 is CASSVRDTGYTF. The CDR3 region has the DNA TGTGCCAGCAGTGTCAGGGACACTGGCTACACCTTC.

The chain uses TRBV11-2 and TRBJ2-3, with D hard to call. This CDR3 contains 12 residues. The ends were cut back, 6 bases at V and 6 bases at J, with 10 bases in the middle. Germline CDR1 is SGHAT and CDR2 is FQNNGV. The CDR3 loop is CASSYSLDTQYF. The CDR3 DNA follows: TGTGCCAGCAGTTACTCCTTGGATACGCAGTATTTT.

This chain uses TRBV10-1 with TRBJ1-1; D is unclear. CDR1 and CDR2 (germline): WNHNN, SYGVQD (reference sequence). The V end was cut by 8 bases, the J end by 4 bases, with 11 bases between. CDR3 length: 12 residues. CDR3: CASRGQSTEAFF. Written as DNA, the CDR3 is TGCGCCAGCCGAGGTCAGAGCACTGAAGCTTTCTTT.

This rearrangement joins TRBV7-9 to TRBJ2-1; 10 bases are shared with TRBD2. CDR3 length: 13 amino acids. The germline CDR1 and CDR2 sequences are SEHNR and FQNEAQ (reference sequence). Germline trimming cut 6 bases from V and 8 bases from J; bases unmatched to any gene: 4. CDR3 DNA: TGTGCCAGCAGATCTAGCGGGAGCGATGAGCAGTTCTTC. Protein product: CASRSSGSDEQFF.

The gene calls are TRBV19 and TRBJ2-7; 7 bases match TRBD1. This CDR3 comprises 15 residues. The V gene end was trimmed by 1 base and the J gene end by 4 bases; junction bases not matched to a gene: 7. Germline lookup yields CDR1 LNHDA and CDR2 SQIVND (reference sequence). The CDR3 loop is CASSIGTGVRYEQYF. The CDR3, as DNA: TGTGCCAGTAGTATAGGTACAGGGGTGCGGTACGAGCAGTACTTC.

This clone was counted a single time. This rearrangement joins TRBV2 to TRBJ2-5, with 10 bases identical to TRBD2. Germline trimming cut 5 bases from V and 1 base from J; bases unmatched to any gene: 4. This CDR3 is built from 15 residues. CDR1 is SNHLY and CDR2 is FYNNEI in the germline V gene. The CDR3 nucleotides read TGTGCCAGCAGTCTACTAGCGGGACCCCAAGAGACCCAGTACTTC. Protein product: CASSLLAGPQETQYF.

The V and J genes are TRBV18 and TRBJ2-5; 12 bases map to TRBD2. Germline V gene data show CDR1 as KGHSH and CDR2 as LQKENI. V gave up 6 bases and J gave up 2 bases; unmatched junction bases: 10. The CDR3 extends over 17 amino acids. The CDR3 spells CASSQRRLAGEQETQYF. Here the CDR3 DNA reads TGTGCCAGCTCTCAGCGCCGACTAGCGGGGGAACAAGAGACCCAGTACTTC. The full variable domain, completed using reference TRBV18 and TRBJ2-5, is NAGVMQNPRHLVRRRGQEARLRCSPMKGHSHVYWYRQLPEEGLKFMVYLQKENIIDESGMPKERFSAEFPKEGPSILRIQQVVRGDSAAYFCASSQRRLAGEQETQYFGPGTRLLVL.

V and J are TRBV30 and TRBJ2-1, with 9 bases that match TRBD2. The germline V gene has CDR1 GTSNPN and CDR2 SVGIG (reference sequence). Trimming at V came to 3 bases and at J to 12 bases, leaving 12 bases not matched to a gene. This CDR3 has 14 residues. The CDR3 loop reads CAWRSAGGPIRQFF. CDR3 DNA sequence: TGTGCCTGGAGATCGGCGGGAGGGCCCATAAGGCAGTTCTTC.

This chain links TRBV29-1 with TRBJ2-1; the match to TRBD2 covers 10 bases. The CDR3 has 16 amino acids. Unmatched junction bases numbered 11, after V lost 1 base and J lost 8 bases. From germline, CDR1 is SQVTM and CDR2 ANQGSEA. DNA of the CDR3: TGCAGCGTTGAAGGGGAAATTCGAAGCGGGAGGGATGAGCAGTTCTTC. Protein product: CSVEGEIRSGRDEQFF.

The rearrangement uses TRBV6-1 and TRBJ2-1, with D perhaps matching TRBD1 (5 bases). The CDR3 contains 16 residues. Germline CDR1 MNHNS, CDR2 SASEGT. V was shortened by 0 bases and J by 1 base, with 10 bases between the two germline ends. CDR3 bases: TGTGCCAGCAGTGAAGCGCAGGGTCGGTCCTACAATGAGCAGTTCTTC. This translates into CASSEAQGRSYNEQFF.

V and J are TRBV27 and TRBJ2-7, with TRBD2 identical over 11 bases. The CDR3 loop spans 15 amino acids. Losses at the gene ends were 6 bases for V and 5 bases for J; bases not matched to a gene: 9. The germline V gene has CDR1 MNHEY and CDR2 SMNVEV (reference sequence). Here the CDR3 reads CASRIAGGPPDEQYF. The CDR3 coding sequence is TGTGCCAGCAGGATAGCGGGAGGGCCGCCCGACGAGCAGTACTTC.

This chain connects TRBV7-3 to TRBJ1-2, with D unresolved. From germline, CDR1 is SGHTA and CDR2 FQGTGA. CDR3 length: 13 residues. Trimming cost V 0 bases and J 4 bases, with 6 bases left between them. CDR3 DNA: TGTGCCAGCAGCTTAACCAGAAGCTATGGCTACACCTTC. Its protein is CASSLTRSYGYTF. The full variable domain, completed using reference TRBV7-3 and TRBJ1-2, is GAGVSQTPSNKVTEKGKYVELRCDPISGHTALYWYRQSLGQGPEFLIYFQGTGAADDSGLPNDRFFAVRPEGSVSTLKIQRTERGDSAVYLCASSLTRSYGYTFGSGTRLTVV.

The V and J genes are TRBV9 and TRBJ2-7; perhaps TRBD2 as D (5 bases). The CDR3 extends over 14 amino acids. From germline, CDR1 is SGDLS and CDR2 YYNGEE. The ends were cut back, 0 bases at V and 0 bases at J, with 7 bases in the middle. DNA for the CDR3: TGTGCCAGCAGCGTAGGAGAGGGCTCCTACGAGCAGTACTTC. It codes for CASSVGEGSYEQYF.

The chain employs TRBV5-1 and TRBJ1-3; TRBD1 matches at 8 bases. The CDR3 totals 15 residues. Per the germline V gene, CDR1 is SGHRS and CDR2 is YFSETQ. V shed 1 base, J shed 2 bases, and the junction held 2 bases outside the gene matches. The CDR3 sequence is CASSLQGATGNTIYF. In DNA, the CDR3 is TGCGCCAGCAGCTTGCAGGGGGCTACTGGAAACACCATATATTTT.

CDR3 loop: CASFRPGTPGNTIYF. As DNA, the CDR3 is TGTGCCAGTTTTCGACCCGGGACACCGGGGAACACCATATATTTT. The chain recombines TRBV19 with TRBJ1-3; tentatively, D is TRBD1 (6 bases). The germline V gene encodes CDR1 LNHDA and CDR2 SQIVND (reference sequence). This CDR3 spans 15 amino acids. V was clipped by 8 bases and J by 7 bases, with 21 bases between them. Full variable domain (missing parts from reference TRBV19 and TRBJ1-3): DGGITQSPKYLFRKEGQNVTLSCEQNLNHDAMYWYRQDPGQGLRLIYYSQIVNDFQKGDIAEGYSVSREKKESFPLTVTSAQKNPTAFYLCASFRPGTPGNTIYFGEGSWLTVV.